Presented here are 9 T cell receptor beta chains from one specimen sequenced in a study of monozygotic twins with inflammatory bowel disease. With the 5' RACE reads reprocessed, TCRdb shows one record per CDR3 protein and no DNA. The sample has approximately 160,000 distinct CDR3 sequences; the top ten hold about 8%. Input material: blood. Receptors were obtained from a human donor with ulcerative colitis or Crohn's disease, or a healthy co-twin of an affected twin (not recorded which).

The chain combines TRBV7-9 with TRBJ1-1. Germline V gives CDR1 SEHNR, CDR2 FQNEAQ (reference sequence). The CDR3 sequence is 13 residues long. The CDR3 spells CASSLGSNTEAFF.

The CDR3 protein is CASSKRLAGDGYNEQFF. The chain carries TRBV9 and TRBJ2-1; TCRdb returns TRBD2, unconfirmable since there is no DNA. The CDR3 is made up of 17 amino acids. The V gene's germline CDR1 is SGDLS and CDR2 YYNGEE.

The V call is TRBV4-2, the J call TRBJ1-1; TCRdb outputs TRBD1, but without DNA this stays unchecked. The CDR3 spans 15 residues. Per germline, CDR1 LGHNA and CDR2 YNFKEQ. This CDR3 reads CASSLRTEINTEAFF.

CDR3 sequence reads: CASSPRAGDGYNEQFF. J is TRBJ2-1 and V is TRBV18. Germline values: CDR1 KGHSH, CDR2 LQKENI. The CDR3 covers 16 residues.

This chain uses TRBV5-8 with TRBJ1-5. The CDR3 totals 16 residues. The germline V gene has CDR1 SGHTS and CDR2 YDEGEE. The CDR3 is CASTPSSFYSNQPQHF.

CDR3 residues: CASTEAGVTSGELFF. This chain joins TRBV10-2 and TRBJ2-2; the D call of TRBD2 rests on TCRdb alone, since no DNA is present to check it. CDR3 length: 15 amino acids. Germline values: CDR1 WSHSY, CDR2 SAAADI.

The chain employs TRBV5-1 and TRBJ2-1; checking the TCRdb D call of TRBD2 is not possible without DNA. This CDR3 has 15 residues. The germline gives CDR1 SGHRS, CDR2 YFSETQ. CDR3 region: CASSLGTSKGNEQFF.

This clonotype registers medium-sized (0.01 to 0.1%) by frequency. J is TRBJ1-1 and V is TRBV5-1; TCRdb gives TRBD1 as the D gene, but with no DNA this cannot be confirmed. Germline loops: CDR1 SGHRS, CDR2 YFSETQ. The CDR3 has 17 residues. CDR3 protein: CASSPGQGAFYNTEAFF.

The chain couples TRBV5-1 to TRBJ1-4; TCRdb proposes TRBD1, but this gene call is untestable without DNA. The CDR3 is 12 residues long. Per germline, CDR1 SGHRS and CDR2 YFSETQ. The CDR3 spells CASSAPTGGLFF.